The TCR beta chain described here comes from a study of T cell changes during pregnancy in multiple sclerosis. Here immunoSEQ multiplex PCR was the method, and the copy in TCRdb shows in-frame clones only, minus some. The sample consists of 38,000 or so clones, approximately 90% of them appearing once. Germline CDR1 is LNHDA and CDR2 is SQIVND (reference sequence). Between the trimmed V and J ends, which lost 6 bases and 4 bases, there was a span of 18 bases. This CDR3 comprises 15 residues. V usage is TRBV19 and J usage is TRBJ1-1; maybe TRBD1 (6 bases). The TCR comes from a female donor with multiple sclerosis, enrolled in a pregnancy study. Sequencing used CD4+ T cells from peripheral blood mononuclear cells, obtained in the third trimester of pregnancy. The CDR3 region is CASRGNRDGGTEAFF. CDR3 DNA: TGTGCCAGTAGGGGAAACAGGGATGGAGGCACTGAAGCTTTCTTT. The variable domain in full, with the rest retrieved from reference TRBV19 and TRBJ1-1, is DGGITQSPKYLFRKEGQNVTLSCEQNLNHDAMYWYRQDPGQGLRLIYYSQIVNDFQKGDIAEGYSVSREKKESFPLTVTSAQKNPTAFYLCASRGNRDGGTEAFFGQGTRLTVV.